Reported below is one T cell receptor beta chain. Antigen unknown. The data are from a study of CD8 T cells in ankylosing spondylitis. The CDR3 has 16 residues. Germline lookup yields CDR1 SGHTA and CDR2 FQGNSA. The J segment lost 5 bases and the V segment lost 1 base, leaving 5 bases of the junction unmatched. Study observations and caveats: Apparently characteristic of ankylosing spondylitis blood was a TCR beta motif (about 8 highly homologous variants).

TCRdb fed the 5' RACE reads into MiXCR, producing one record per CDR3 protein. The sample yields about 800,000 distinct CDR3 sequences, roughly 10% seen once. The source is a male donor with ankylosing spondylitis. The J gene is TRBJ2-1, the V gene TRBV7-2, with 10 bases fitting TRBD2. Sequencing was done on a sample of blood, either unsorted or a sorted T cell fraction (not recorded which). This CDR3 is CASSLVGAGGNNEQFF. Written as DNA, the CDR3 is TGTGCCAGCAGCTTAGTAGGAGCGGGGGGGAACAATGAGCAGTTCTTC.